The T cell receptor beta chain described here comes from a study of Graves' ophthalmopathy and Graves' hyperthyroidism (dated by TCRdb to about 2018). Background on the whole study: Peripheral blood was collected at initial diagnosis, prior to any treatment. To tell Graves' ophthalmopathy apart from Graves' hyperthyroidism, and to predict which patients would progress to ophthalmopathy, the study relied on TCR beta repertoire signatures. An independent validation cohort comprised under 20 hyperthyroidism patients and about 16 patients who later progressed from hyperthyroidism to ophthalmopathy. In five or six hyperthyroidism patients, T-cell repertoires of thyroid tissue and blood were compared. In total, 135 blood samples were TCR-sequenced: fewer than 50 ophthalmopathy, 75 hyperthyroidism and some 17 hyperthyroidism-to-ophthalmopathy patients. Following sampling, methimazole starting at 30 mg daily was administered to hyperthyroidism patients, and high-dose intravenous methylprednisolone was administered to ophthalmopathy patients. The approximately 97 discovery patients were randomly divided into training and test sets at a 7:3 ratio. To explore V-J signatures that separate ophthalmopathy from hyperthyroidism, a discovery set of about a hundred patients was enrolled, consisting of approximately 44 with ophthalmopathy and roughly 57 with stable hyperthyroidism. The study at large found these results: In validation, the model predicted ophthalmopathy progression with 70.59% sensitivity and around 72% specificity; 12 predicted patients were CT-confirmed with GO in a median of approximately six months. Most expanded thyroid clonotypes with frequency above 0.001 were also detected in blood, suggesting blood repertoires may reflect the thyroid immune response. No statistical method was used to predetermine the sample size, and group allocation was not hidden from the investigators. The 13-signature model separated ophthalmopathy from stable hyperthyroidism with 85% to 90% sensitivity and about 81% specificity in cross-validation, and 80%/75% in the test set.

Per the germline V gene, SNHLY is the CDR1 and FYNNEI is the CDR2. The junction shows trimming of 2 bases on V and 1 base on J, plus 11 bases between the germline ends. Including cysteine and phenylalanine, the CDR3 has 16 amino acids. The read is trimmed to its CDR3 DNA, 48 bases read in frame from base 1. Hyperthyroidism was defined as stable when no progression to ophthalmopathy occurred within 18 months of follow-up. The hyperthyroidism patients were 18 to 65 years old and newly diagnosed, with a disease duration of less than 2 months. Patients were excluded if they had other autoimmune diseases, uncontrolled infections, pregnancy or lactation. Diagnosis relied on clinical symptoms, serum thyroxine, TRAb, thyroid ultrasound and orbital computed tomography. Ficoll-Paque density gradient centrifugation was used to isolate PBMCs from 8 to 10 ml of fresh peripheral blood. Total RNA was extracted using Trizol reagent, and RNA quality was checked on an Agilent 2100 Bioanalyzer.

For repertoire sequencing, TCR beta CDR3 regions were amplified from RNA transcripts. HTBI primers and the Qiagen OneStep RT-PCR kit were used in a first-round RT-PCR, which was followed by a second-round multiplex PCR, size selection and purification. Libraries were sequenced on an Illumina HiSeq2000 using paired-end 100 bp reads. The original methods were these. SOAPnuke was used to process the reads, throwing out any read that had adapters, had uncalled bases, had a mean Phred below 15, or lacked an exact constant-primer or identifier match. COPE v1.2.5 was used to merge high-quality paired reads. Each unique nucleotide sequence was defined as a clonotype, and clonotypes were aligned to IMGT TRB V, D and J references with MiTCR v1.1. Only V-J combinations with frequency above 0.0001 were analysed, covering around 99% of repertoires. A TCR clonal expansion and chaos score per V-J combination was defined as the ratio of F50 clonal expansion to chaos observed in the TCRdist matrix. Welch's t-statistics and random forest were used to narrow the features down to 10 to 15 V-J combinations, which were then fed into a naive Bayes classifier. Thyroid-blood repertoire similarity was quantified with the Morisita-Horn index. TCRdb's own reprocessing of the public reads used fastp at Q25 and MiXCR and kept productive beta chains. Rows with a matching CDR3 protein are joined into one entry that keeps the most common DNA and genes. These V and J calls are TCRdb output, not the study's own analysis. The sample has over 500,000 distinct CDR3 sequences on record, 20% to 25% of them singletons. Around 6.5% of the sample comes from the top ten.

This clonotype was observed at least ten times. No cognate antigen has been identified for it. Per-base quality was not reported, and no clone a single base away is much larger than it. The sequence came from a woman younger than 35 with stable Graves' hyperthyroidism. Some clones in this sample may be carry-over from other donors' samples. Donor details come from another sample of the same person, matched by shared clones. Material for sequencing was peripheral blood. This receptor chain uses TRBV2 and TRBJ2-2; TRBD2 might be the D gene, on 6 matching bases. In nucleotide form, the sequence is TGTGCCAGCAGTGAATTTAGCGGAATGAACACCGGGGAGCTGTTTTTT. It translates to CASSEFSGMNTGELFF.